The sequence of this T cell receptor beta chain was determined in a study of cytomegalovirus exposure and HLA in healthy donors. Across the study: An analysis done earlier identified around 100 million unique TCR beta sequences from around 180 million T cells.

Amplification used 60 Vbeta primers and 13 Jbeta primers. Assay used: immunoSEQ multiplex PCR; TCRdb lists only in-frame clones, some missing. The repertoire includes about 150,000 clones, about 70% of them detected once, and roughly 2.8% sits in the top ten. Broader study findings: Later on, an analysis found that several of the most significant clusters appeared to be linked to common viral pathogens, which included parvovirus B19.

V was clipped by 6 bases and J by 2 bases, with 13 bases between them. Germline-derived CDR1 and CDR2 are MNHNY and SVGAGI (reference sequence). The CDR3 length is 14 residues. On this clone: Antigen: not known.

Input material: PBMCs. The gene calls are TRBV6-6 and TRBJ1-1, with no clear D. The source is a man in his late teens or twenties in good health and CMV-seronegative. The CDR3 DNA reads TGTGCCAGCAGCACACAAGGAGGCAACACTGAAGCTTTCTTT. Protein sequence: CASSTQGGNTEAFF.